This T cell receptor beta chain was identified in a study of blood T cell repertoires in COVID-19. Study details: Samples of COVID-19 (acute and convalescent) were obtained from the United States, Italy and Spain. T cells, B-cell-depleted T cells, or PBMCs provided the cDNA or gDNA that served as material.

Authors' methods: Estimates of nucleated cell counts were drawn from the amplification of reference gene primers. This table comes from immunoSEQ multiplex PCR, and its TCRdb copy is limited to in-frame clones, with some not included. V and J calls plus clone size are reproduced from that table; the DNA served to infer D and trimming. The data contain 70,000 or so clones, about nine tenths of them singletons. This CDR3 region has 15 residues. Germline V gene lookup returns CDR1 MRHNA and CDR2 SNTAGT. With 3 bases removed from V and 6 bases from J, the gap between germline ends came to 15 bases. The J gene is TRBJ2-1, the V gene TRBV6-4; the D gene is possibly TRBD2 (5 bases). Sequencing was performed on peripheral blood. This sequence was found in a young woman with acute or convalescent COVID-19. CDR3 DNA sequence: TGTGCCAGCAGTGATTTGGCGACGGCGGGCAATGAGCAGTTCTTC. It encodes CASSDLATAGNEQFF.